One and the same sample provided the 32 T cell receptor beta chains below, sequenced in a study of Ad26.COV2.S vaccination and SARS-CoV-2 variants. This table comes from immunoSEQ multiplex PCR, and its TCRdb copy is limited to in-frame clones, with some not included. The sample shows around 300,000 clones, less than 90% of them seen only once. Treatment: roughly 19 received Ad26.COV2.S at low or high dose, single or two shots; several received placebo; per-sample allocation not given. It was on day 63 after the first vaccine or placebo injection that samples were taken. Sequencing was performed on peripheral blood, taken in a trial of Ad26.COV2.S vaccine versus placebo. These receptors were obtained from a person aged 18-65 years who received the Ad26.COV2.S COVID-19 vaccine or a placebo.

The CDR3 DNA follows: TGCAGCGTACCGGGACAGGGGGCAGATACGCAGTATTTT. Translated, it gives CSVPGQGADTQYF. The rearrangement uses TRBV29-1 and TRBJ2-3; 11 nucleotides agree with TRBD1. V was clipped by 6 bases and J by 4 bases; unmatched bases: 3. From germline, CDR1 is SQVTM and CDR2 ANQGSEA. This CDR3 has 13 residues.

CDR3 bases: TGTGCCAGCCTCAACTCTAAGACTGCTGTAGATACGCAGTATTTT. Its translation is CASLNSKTAVDTQYF. V is TRBV28 and J is TRBJ2-3; no clear D. With 8 bases removed from V and 5 bases from J, the gap between germline ends came to 20 bases. Germline-derived CDR1 and CDR2 are MDHEN and SYDVKM. This CDR3 has 15 amino acids.

This clone appeared a few times. CDR3 sequence: CASRPGGAGSEKLFF. The DNA for the CDR3 is TGCGCCAGCAGACCTGGGGGGGCAGGTAGTGAAAAACTGTTTTTT. This chain joins TRBV5-1 and TRBJ1-4, with D maybe TRBD1 (6 bases). The CDR3 totals 15 residues. V was pared by 5 bases and J by 7 bases, with 18 bases between. Germline V gives CDR1 SGHRS, CDR2 YFSETQ.

The V call is TRBV19, the J call TRBJ2-1; 9 nucleotides align to TRBD1. CDR3 size: 11 residues. CDR1 and CDR2 from the germline V gene are LNHDA and SQIVND (reference sequence). With 6 bases clipped from V and 14 bases from J, the junction kept 5 bases outside the gene matches. The CDR3 region has the DNA TGTGCCAGTAGGACCGGGACAGGGAAGTTCTTC. Translation: CASRTGTGKFF.

The CDR3 DNA sequence: TGCGCCAGCAGCCAAGATACCCTTTTTGGGGACTATGGCTACACCTTC. The encoded protein is CASSQDTLFGDYGYTF. The V gene is TRBV4-3, the J gene TRBJ1-2, with D unclear. The V gene's germline CDR1 is LGHNA and CDR2 YSLEER. Trimming took 0 bases from V and 3 from J, leaving 14 bases between them. The CDR3 totals 16 residues.

In this sample, this clone turned up a few times. The chain recombines TRBV6-2 or TRBV6-3 with TRBJ2-1; D is undetermined. This CDR3 is built from 14 residues. Trimming cost V 2 bases and J 10 bases, with 15 bases left between them. Germline values: CDR1 MNHEY, CDR2 SVGEGT. CDR3 region: CASSYGGSYYEQFF. Here the CDR3 DNA reads TGTGCCAGCAGTTACGGCGGCTCCTACTACGAGCAGTTCTTC.

This chain uses TRBV7-3 with TRBJ2-1, with 10 bases matching TRBD1. Germline assignment: CDR1 SGHTA and CDR2 FQGTGA. The CDR3 runs 15 residues. The trim removed 3 bases at V and 8 bases at J, leaving 7 bases unmatched. The CDR3 bases are TGTGCCAGCAGCTTGACAGGGGGCGCTTTAGATGAGCAGTTCTTC. It yields the protein CASSLTGGALDEQFF.

The rearrangement joins TRBV24-1 to TRBJ2-5; D might be TRBD2 (7 bases). Germline V gene data show CDR1 as KGHDR and CDR2 as SFDVKD. V was trimmed by 0 bases and J by 3 bases, leaving 10 bases between them. The CDR3 is 15 amino acids. In DNA, the CDR3 is TGTGCCACCAGTGATTTGAGGGGGAGGGAAGAGACCCAGTACTTC. It encodes CATSDLRGREETQYF.

The J gene is TRBJ1-1, the V gene TRBV15, with D perhaps matching TRBD1 (5 bases). V was cut by 3 bases and J by 8 bases, with 7 bases left in between. Germline assignment: CDR1 LNHNV and CDR2 YYDKDF (reference sequence). There are 11 residues in the CDR3. CDR3 in DNA: TGTGCCACCAGCAGCGGGGGAGAAGCTTTCTTT. Protein product: CATSSGGEAFF. Full variable domain (rest looked up from reference TRBV15 and TRBJ1-1): DAMVIQNPRYQVTQFGKPVTLSCSQTLNHNVMYWYQQKSSQAPKLLFHYYDKDFNNEADTPDNFQSRRPNTSFCFLDIRSPGLGDTAMYLCATSSGGEAFFGQGTRLTVV.

The chain employs TRBV5-6 and TRBJ1-1; TRBD1 aligns across 8 bases. There are 15 residues in the CDR3. The germline CDR1 and CDR2 sequences are SGHDT and YYEEEE. The V segment lost 4 bases and the J segment 5 bases; nucleotides outside the gene matches: 10. CDR3 region: CASSLYRGEGTEAFF. Here the CDR3 DNA reads TGTGCCAGCAGCCTCTACAGGGGGGAAGGGACTGAAGCTTTCTTT. Full variable domain (remainder filled in from reference TRBV5-6 and TRBJ1-1): DAGVTQSPTHLIKTRGQQVTLRCSPKSGHDTVSWYQQALGQGPQFIFQYYEEEERQRGNFPDRFSGHQFPNYSSELNVNALLLGDSALYLCASSLYRGEGTEAFFGQGTRLTVV.

This clone has just one count. This chain connects TRBV19 to TRBJ1-6; no clear D gene. The CDR3 length is 11 residues. The germline V gene has CDR1 LNHDA and CDR2 SQIVND (reference sequence). V was clipped by 3 bases and J by 9 bases, with 3 bases between them. The CDR3 loop is CASSIPSPLHF. The CDR3 DNA reads as TGTGCCAGTAGTATCCCTTCACCCCTCCACTTT.

This chain connects TRBV28 to TRBJ1-1; a possible D gene is TRBD1 (6 bases). There are 12 residues in the CDR3. The germline V gene has CDR1 MDHEN and CDR2 SYDVKM. The ends were cut back, 7 bases at V and 12 bases at J, with 18 bases in the middle. CDR3 DNA sequence: TGTGCCAGCACAGAACACAGGGATTTCCCTTTCTTT. This translates into CASTEHRDFPFF.

J is TRBJ2-1 and V is TRBV3-1 (or the pseudogene TRBV3-2); perhaps TRBD1 as D (6 bases). Germline V CDR1 and CDR2: LGHDT, YNNKEL (reference sequence). Trimming cost V 3 bases and J 4 bases, with 16 bases left between them. CDR3 size: 16 residues. The CDR3 is CASSHRDRLGYNEQFF. CDR3 nucleotide sequence: TGTGCCAGCAGCCATCGTGACAGGTTGGGTTACAATGAGCAGTTCTTC.

This clone was counted a few times. This chain uses TRBV7-2 with TRBJ2-2; possibly TRBD2 for D (6 bases). Germline V gene data show CDR1 as SGHTA and CDR2 as FQGNSA. This CDR3 spans 15 amino acids. The V end was cut by 2 bases, the J end by 5 bases, with 12 bases between. The DNA of the CDR3 is TGTGCCAGCAGCTTAACAGTCGGAGGGACCGGGGAGCTGTTTTTT. Its translation is CASSLTVGGTGELFF.

This rearrangement joins TRBV29-1 to TRBJ2-5, with D uncertain. The V end was cut by 4 bases, the J end by 5 bases, with 11 bases between. CDR3 length: 12 amino acids. CDR1 is SQVTM, CDR2 ANQGSEA, per germline. In nucleotides, the CDR3 is TGCAGCGTTGGCGCTCCCGAGGAGACCCAGTACTTC. It yields the protein CSVGAPEETQYF.

This chain links TRBV5-6 with TRBJ1-5; a possible D gene is TRBD1 (5 bases). CDR3 length: 16 residues. Looked up from germline, CDR1 is SGHDT and CDR2 is YYEEEE. Trimming pared 0 bases from V and 2 bases from J, leaving 12 bases between. CDR3 in amino acids: CASSLAGGIGNQPQHF. In nucleotides, the CDR3 is TGTGCCAGCAGCTTGGCCGGGGGTATTGGCAATCAGCCCCAGCATTTT.

The chain has TRBV29-1 and TRBJ2-3; the D is unclear. V was shortened by 7 bases and J by 5 bases, with 16 bases between the two germline ends. The CDR3 runs to 13 residues. The germline CDR1 and CDR2 sequences are SQVTM and ANQGSEA. The CDR3 region has the DNA TGCAGCGGAAGACGAGTGGGCGGAGATACGCAGTATTTT. It specifies CSGRRVGGDTQYF.

This rearrangement joins TRBV5-1 to TRBJ2-5, with 9 nucleotides matching TRBD2. The trim removed 1 base at V and 1 base at J, leaving 5 bases unmatched. Germline lookup yields CDR1 SGHRS and CDR2 YFSETQ. The CDR3 totals 16 residues. The CDR3 sequence: CASSLSAGGGQETQYF. The CDR3 DNA follows: TGCGCCAGCAGCTTGTCGGCGGGAGGGGGCCAAGAGACCCAGTACTTC.

This clone has just one count. The chain links TRBV14 to TRBJ2-7; 7 positions match TRBD2. CDR1 is SGHDN and CDR2 is FVKESK in the germline V gene. Trimming removed 8 bases from V and 3 bases from J; junction bases left unmatched: 1. The length of the CDR3 is 11 residues. The DNA for the CDR3 is TGTGCCAGCGGCGGGGGCTACGAGCAGTACTTC. It yields the protein CASGGGYEQYF.

The chain carries TRBV28 and TRBJ2-3, with TRBD1 matching over 7 bases. Looked up from germline, CDR1 is MDHEN and CDR2 is SYDVKM. The CDR3 runs 15 residues. Trimming took 4 bases from V and 9 from J; bases not matched to a gene: 13. For the CDR3, the DNA is TGTGCCAGCAGTTCCGCCGGGACAGTAGGCGGGACGCAGTATTTT. Amino acids: CASSSAGTVGGTQYF.

This clone is a singleton in its sample. This chain connects TRBV7-2 to TRBJ2-5, with 11 bases lining up with TRBD1. Unmatched junction bases numbered 4, after V lost 5 bases and J lost 5 bases. Looked up from germline, CDR1 is SGHTA and CDR2 is FQGNSA. This CDR3 is built from 14 residues. The CDR3 protein is CASSQDRGRETQYF. The CDR3 DNA follows: TGTGCCAGCAGCCAGGACAGGGGGCGGGAGACCCAGTACTTC.

The V and J genes are TRBV7-2 and TRBJ2-7; 7 bases map to TRBD1. The CDR3 sequence is 12 residues long. J was trimmed by 4 bases and V by 6 bases; bases with no gene match: 3. Germline assignment: CDR1 SGHTA and CDR2 FQGNSA. In nucleotides, the CDR3 is TGTGCCAGCAGTCGGACAGGTTACGAGCAGTACTTC. This translates into CASSRTGYEQYF. The full variable domain, its missing parts supplied by reference TRBV7-2 and TRBJ2-7, is GAGVSQSPSNKVTEKGKDVELRCDPISGHTALYWYRQSLGQGLEFLIYFQGNSAPDKSGLPSDRFSAERTGGSVSTLTIQRTQQEDSAVYLCASSRTGYEQYFGPGTRLTVT.

This chain uses TRBV28 with TRBJ1-5; D is undetermined. Per germline, CDR1 MDHEN and CDR2 SYDVKM. The CDR3 totals 13 residues. V was shortened by 5 bases and J by 8 bases, with 13 bases between the two germline ends. The DNA for the CDR3 is TGTGCCAGCAGTCCCTCAATAGCGGAGCCCCAGCATTTT. Protein product: CASSPSIAEPQHF.

The chain has TRBV6-1 and TRBJ1-2; D call uncertain. Trimming left V 3 bases short and J 5 bases short, with 7 bases between. This CDR3 has 12 amino acids. Germline V gene data show CDR1 as MNHNS and CDR2 as SASEGT. The CDR3 reads CASSDLLYGYTF. As DNA, the CDR3 is TGTGCCAGCAGTGACCTACTGTATGGCTACACCTTC.

In its sample, this clone was seen a few times. The rearrangement joins TRBV3-1 (or the pseudogene TRBV3-2) to TRBJ1-5; tentatively, D is TRBD1 (6 bases). Trimming left V 6 bases short and J 4 bases short, with 13 bases between. The CDR3 is made up of 14 amino acids. Germline V CDR1 and CDR2: LGHDT, YNNKEL (reference sequence). As DNA, the CDR3 is TGTGCCAGCAGTTTGGGGGCCAGGAATCAGCCCCAGCATTTT. This encodes CASSLGARNQPQHF.

This clone has only a few counts. Germline is not matched at one junction end, which may reflect a read error. The chain recombines TRBV7-2 with TRBJ1-3, with TRBD1 matching over 7 bases. Germline lookup yields CDR1 SGHTA and CDR2 FQGNSA. This CDR3 has 12 residues. The CDR3 sequence is CASSGGIGGRDF. CDR3 coding DNA: TGTGCCAGCTCAGGGGGTATAGGTGGCCGGGATTTT.

This clone came up a few times. The chain employs TRBV19 and TRBJ1-1, with D perhaps TRBD1 (5 bases). V lost 7 bases and J lost 0, with 12 bases in between. The CDR3 totals 14 residues. In germline, CDR1 is LNHDA, CDR2 SQIVND (reference sequence). The CDR3 DNA is TGTGCCAGTAATGGGGGACCTTTGAACACTGAAGCTTTCTTT. Translating gives CASNGGPLNTEAFF.

This chain links TRBV19 with TRBJ2-1; D possibly corresponds to TRBD1 (5 bases). Germline V gene lookup returns CDR1 LNHDA and CDR2 SQIVND (reference sequence). The CDR3 has 16 amino acids. The V end lost 3 bases, the J end lost 7 bases, and 19 bases lay between the germline ends. CDR3 protein: CASSIANQGPLNEQFF. In DNA form, the CDR3 reads TGTGCCAGTAGTATTGCCAATCAGGGTCCCCTTAATGAGCAGTTCTTC.

Here the CDR3 DNA reads TGTGCCTGGAGTGTGGGACTACCCGGCGAGGAGACCCAGTACTTC. Translated, it gives CAWSVGLPGEETQYF. The V and J genes are TRBV30 and TRBJ2-5; TRBD2 agrees at 7 bases. The V segment lost 0 bases and the J segment 5 bases; nucleotides outside the gene matches: 9. There are 15 residues in the CDR3. Germline V gives CDR1 GTSNPN, CDR2 SVGIG (reference sequence).

The genes are TRBV5-5 and TRBJ1-2; D remains ambiguous. This CDR3 contains 12 residues. Germline CDR1 SGHKS, CDR2 YYEKEE (reference sequence). The germline V and J ends were trimmed by 0 bases and 7 bases, with 7 bases remaining between them. The CDR3 bases are TGTGCCAGCAGCTTGGAGTTCGGTGGCTACACCTTC. It is translated as CASSLEFGGYTF.

The chain is built from TRBV7-9 and TRBJ2-5; 11 bases line up with TRBD2. Germline CDR1 SEHNR, CDR2 FQNEAQ (reference sequence). The CDR3 covers 16 residues. J gave up 5 bases and V 6 bases, and 11 bases lay outside the gene matches. CDR3 loop: CASSPALTSGEETQYF. DNA for the CDR3: TGTGCCAGCAGTCCCGCACTGACTAGCGGGGAGGAGACCCAGTACTTC.

The genes are TRBV10-2 and TRBJ1-3, with no clear D. Looked up from germline, CDR1 is WSHSY and CDR2 is SAAADI. V was cut by 4 bases and J by 5 bases, with 15 bases left in between. The CDR3 has 15 amino acids. This CDR3 reads CASSVGIGIRNTIYF. The CDR3 DNA sequence: TGCGCCAGCAGTGTGGGGATCGGAATAAGAAACACCATATATTTT.